This passage covers 27 T cell receptor beta chains from one sample sequenced in a study of blood T cell repertoires in COVID-19. The method was immunoSEQ multiplex PCR; TCRdb's version includes in-frame clones alone and lacks a portion of them. This sample has about 250,000 clones, with approximately 85% found just once. Material for sequencing was PBMCs or T cells enriched from blood (not recorded which). These receptors were taken from a woman in her 50s with acute COVID-19.

In this sample, this clone turned up once. The chain is built from TRBV4-3 and TRBJ1-4, with a weak D call TRBD1 (5 bases). The ends were cut back, 4 bases at V and 1 base at J, with 13 bases in the middle. Germline V gives CDR1 LGHNA, CDR2 YSLEER. The CDR3 runs to 16 residues. CDR3: CASSPEGRGTNEKLFF. For the CDR3, the DNA is TGCGCCAGCAGCCCGGAGGGTAGGGGAACTAATGAAAAACTGTTTTTT.

This chain links TRBV5-8 with TRBJ2-5; D ambiguous. This CDR3 spans 14 amino acids. V was pared by 0 bases and J by 0 bases, with 6 bases between. The V gene's germline CDR1 is SGHTS and CDR2 YDEGEE. CDR3 loop: CASSLVEYQETQYF. The CDR3, as DNA: TGTGCCAGCAGCTTGGTCGAGTACCAAGAGACCCAGTACTTC.

The chain uses TRBV7-2 and TRBJ2-1; the D gene is possibly TRBD1 (5 bases). CDR1 and CDR2 from the germline V gene are SGHTA and FQGNSA. This CDR3 is built from 13 residues. Trimming took off 5 bases at V and 7 bases at J, with 12 bases between the two ends. DNA for the CDR3: TGTGCCAGCAGCCCCCAAGGGGAAAATGAGCAGTTCTTC. This sequence encodes CASSPQGENEQFF.

This chain links TRBV6-4 with TRBJ2-3; D ambiguous. The germline gives CDR1 MRHNA, CDR2 SNTAGT. The germline V and J ends were trimmed by 5 bases and 2 bases, with 11 bases remaining between them. The CDR3 runs to 14 residues. CDR3 bases: TGTGCCAGCAGTCTACTACCATTCACAGATACGCAGTATTTT. Its translation: CASSLLPFTDTQYF.

Written as DNA, the CDR3 is TGTGCCAGCAGCGCGGCTTCTATCTATGGCTACACCTTC. Translating gives CASSAASIYGYTF. The chain links TRBV5-4 to TRBJ1-2; D gene uncertain. The CDR3 length is 13 residues. Trimming stripped 4 bases from V and 4 bases from J, with 11 bases between. The germline V gene has CDR1 SGHNT and CDR2 YYREEE (reference sequence).

This rearrangement joins TRBV5-5 to TRBJ1-3; unclear D gene. Trimming took 4 bases from V and 11 from J, leaving 16 bases between them. Germline V gene data show CDR1 as SGHKS and CDR2 as YYEKEE (reference sequence). The CDR3 covers 13 residues. DNA of the CDR3: TGTGCCAGCAGCCCGACAAGCACTCAGCCCATATATTTT. This encodes CASSPTSTQPIYF.

The rearrangement joins TRBV5-1 to TRBJ2-5; 8 nucleotides line up with TRBD2. V shed 4 bases and J 5 bases; nucleotides not matched to a gene: 13. The CDR3 runs to 16 residues. Germline-derived CDR1 and CDR2 are SGHRS and YFSETQ. CDR3 region: CASSQGTRGAGETQYF. The CDR3 DNA is TGCGCCAGCAGCCAAGGGACTAGGGGGGCCGGTGAGACCCAGTACTTC.

This rearrangement joins TRBV13 to TRBJ2-7; D may be TRBD1 (5 bases). The CDR3 extends over 18 amino acids. Germline V gives CDR1 PRHDT, CDR2 FYEKMQ (reference sequence). V lost 1 base, J lost 5 bases, and 24 bases lay in between. The CDR3 reads CASSLAGVDSLNPNEQYF. The CDR3 region has the DNA TGTGCCAGCAGCTTAGCCGGAGTCGACAGTTTAAACCCCAACGAGCAGTACTTC.

The chain employs TRBV6-6 and TRBJ2-7; 9 nucleotides align to TRBD1. The CDR3 has 12 residues. Germline V gene sequence: CDR1 MNHNY, CDR2 SVGAGI (reference sequence). V shed 11 bases and J 2 bases; nucleotides not matched to a gene: 4. CDR3 region: CAVDRGTYEQYF. The CDR3 coding sequence is TGTGCCGTCGACAGGGGGACCTACGAGCAGTACTTC.

The rearrangement uses TRBV5-4 and TRBJ2-1; TRBD2 matches 10 bases. CDR1 is SGHNT, CDR2 YYREEE, per germline (reference sequence). The CDR3 is 16 residues long. The trim removed 3 bases at V and 5 bases at J, leaving 8 bases unmatched. The CDR3 loop reads CASSSKSGGAHNEQFF. In DNA form, the CDR3 reads TGTGCCAGCAGCTCTAAAAGCGGGGGGGCCCACAATGAGCAGTTCTTC.

The V call is TRBV5-1, the J call TRBJ1-2; the D is unclear. The germline V gene has CDR1 SGHRS and CDR2 YFSETQ. CDR3 length: 14 amino acids. The V and J ends lost 0 bases and 1 base respectively, with 7 bases between them. CDR3 sequence reads: CASSLGHVNYGYTF. The DNA of the CDR3 is TGCGCCAGCAGCTTGGGACACGTTAACTATGGCTACACCTTC.

The rearrangement links TRBV11-2 to TRBJ2-1; the D gene is possibly TRBD1 (7 bases). The CDR3 is 16 residues long. Looked up from germline, CDR1 is SGHAT and CDR2 is FQNNGV. V gave up 6 bases and J gave up 0 bases, with 15 bases separating them. This CDR3 is CASRYRGLSSYNEQFF. The CDR3 DNA reads as TGTGCCAGCAGATACAGGGGACTTAGCTCCTACAATGAGCAGTTCTTC.

This clone was detected only once. The chain joins TRBV7-2 to TRBJ1-4, with D perhaps matching TRBD1 (5 bases). The germline V gene has CDR1 SGHTA and CDR2 FQGNSA. The CDR3 loop spans 15 amino acids. Between the trimmed V and J ends, which lost 4 bases and 12 bases, there was a span of 21 bases. The CDR3: CASSYSSLGPFELFF. The DNA of the CDR3 is TGTGCCAGCAGCTATAGTAGCCTGGGGCCGTTCGAACTGTTTTTT.

The chain combines TRBV30 with TRBJ1-2; D is possibly TRBD1 (6 bases). Trimming stripped 2 bases from V and 8 bases from J, with 15 bases between. CDR3 length: 13 amino acids. CDR1 is GTSNPN and CDR2 is SVGIG in the germline V gene (reference sequence). The CDR3 sequence is CAWSPPYRDGYTF. The DNA of the CDR3 is TGTGCCTGGAGTCCACCATACAGGGACGGCTACACCTTC.

This chain links TRBV4-1 with TRBJ2-2; no reliable D call. This CDR3 is built from 15 residues. Between the trimmed V and J ends, which lost 4 bases and 1 base, there was a span of 10 bases. Germline-derived CDR1 and CDR2 are MGHRA and YSYEKL. The CDR3 is CASSRGGENTGELFF. CDR3 DNA sequence: TGCGCCAGCAGCCGAGGCGGCGAGAACACCGGGGAGCTGTTTTTT.

V usage is TRBV30 and J usage is TRBJ1-5, with 7 nucleotides matching TRBD1. Trimming took 5 bases from V and 3 from J; bases not matched to a gene: 22. The CDR3 loop spans 19 amino acids. Germline values: CDR1 GTSNPN, CDR2 SVGIG (reference sequence). The CDR3 sequence: CAWYREGTGAMGTNQPQHF. CDR3 sequence (DNA): TGTGCCTGGTATAGAGAAGGAACAGGGGCAATGGGGACCAATCAGCCCCAGCATTTT.

The J gene is TRBJ1-5, the V gene TRBV18; D is unclear. Looked up from germline, CDR1 is KGHSH and CDR2 is LQKENI. Trimming removed 2 bases at V and 10 bases at J, with 12 bases between. This CDR3 is built from 13 residues. In nucleotides, the CDR3 is TGTGCCAGCTCACCAGAGAGGGTTGAACCCCAGCATTTT. It specifies CASSPERVEPQHF.

The chain carries TRBV30 and TRBJ2-1; D might be TRBD1 (6 bases). V was pared by 4 bases and J by 3 bases, with 13 bases between. Germline CDR1 is GTSNPN and CDR2 is SVGIG (reference sequence). The CDR3 is 14 residues long. DNA of the CDR3: TGTGCCTGGAATACAGGGAAGGTCTACAATGAGCAGTTCTTC. Translated: CAWNTGKVYNEQFF.

This clone occurred a few times. The CDR3 loop is CASSVRGGLSDEQFF. CDR3 bases: TGTGCCAGCAGCGTAAGGGGGGGCCTTTCGGATGAGCAGTTCTTC. The chain joins TRBV9 to TRBJ2-1, with D possibly TRBD2 on 7 matching bases. The CDR3 extends over 15 amino acids. V shed 1 base and J shed 8 bases, with 16 bases lying between them. Looked up from germline, CDR1 is SGDLS and CDR2 is YYNGEE. The whole variable domain, remainder taken from reference TRBV9 and TRBJ2-1, is DSGVTQTPKHLITATGQRVTLRCSPRSGDLSVYWYQQSLDQGLQFLIQYYNGEERAKGNILERFSAQQFPDLHSELNLSSLELGDSALYFCASSVRGGLSDEQFFGPGTRLTVL.

The chain links TRBV19 to TRBJ1-1; 9 bases align to TRBD1. In germline, CDR1 is LNHDA, CDR2 SQIVND (reference sequence). This CDR3 has 16 residues. V shed 7 bases, J shed 1 base, and the junction held 10 bases outside the gene matches. The CDR3 nucleotides are TGTGCCAGTACCGCTTCCTCGACAGGGGGGAACACTGAAGCTTTCTTT. Its translation is CASTASSTGGNTEAFF.

This chain joins TRBV9 and TRBJ1-6; maybe TRBD1 (5 bases). Germline V gene sequence: CDR1 SGDLS, CDR2 YYNGEE. The CDR3 spans 13 residues. V was pared by 0 bases and J by 13 bases, with 11 bases between. The DNA of the CDR3 is TGTGCCAGCAGCGTAGAGGCAACAGGTCCCCTCCACTTT. Encoded protein: CASSVEATGPLHF.

The V gene is TRBV19, the J gene TRBJ1-5; the match to TRBD1 covers 9 bases. The CDR3 contains 14 residues. In germline, CDR1 is LNHDA, CDR2 SQIVND (reference sequence). Germline trimming cut 3 bases from V and 6 bases from J; bases unmatched to any gene: 3. In DNA form, the CDR3 reads TGTGCCAGTAGTATCGGACAGGGGTTTCAGCCCCAGCATTTT. Protein sequence: CASSIGQGFQPQHF.

V usage is TRBV9 and J usage is TRBJ1-3; 7 bases are a match to TRBD1. In germline, CDR1 is SGDLS, CDR2 YYNGEE. Losses at the gene ends were 0 bases for V and 3 bases for J; bases not matched to a gene: 0. The CDR3 extends over 14 amino acids. The CDR3 coding sequence is TGTGCCAGCAGCGTAGGGGACAGTGGAAACACCATATATTTT. As protein: CASSVGDSGNTIYF.

This sequence joins TRBV6-5 and TRBJ2-7; TRBD1 matches 9 bases. The CDR3 spans 14 residues. Trimming took 7 bases from V and 1 from J; bases not matched to a gene: 5. Germline V gene data show CDR1 as MNHEY and CDR2 as SVGAGI. The CDR3 DNA reads as TGTGCCAGCACCACAGGGGGCAAATCCTACGAGCAGTACTTC. This gives the protein CASTTGGKSYEQYF.

V is TRBV11-2 and J is TRBJ1-5; 9 bases line up with TRBD1. The CDR3 runs 15 residues. Looked up from germline, CDR1 is SGHAT and CDR2 is FQNNGV. V dropped 5 bases and J dropped 5; count of bases not matched to a gene: 7. The CDR3: CASSEGQGIDQPQHF. DNA for the CDR3: TGTGCCAGCAGCGAGGGACAGGGTATCGATCAGCCCCAGCATTTT.

The J gene is TRBJ2-2, the V gene TRBV19; D not certain. Looked up from germline, CDR1 is LNHDA and CDR2 is SQIVND (reference sequence). Trimming took off 7 bases at V and 7 bases at J, with 10 bases between the two ends. This CDR3 comprises 12 residues. The CDR3 is CASNQYGGELFF. The CDR3 DNA reads as TGTGCCAGTAACCAGTATGGCGGGGAGCTGTTTTTT.

Remarks on this clone: Other DNA sequences in this sample translate to the same CDR3. The chain couples TRBV7-9 to TRBJ1-1, with TRBD1 matching over 10 bases. Germline V CDR1 and CDR2: SEHNR, FQNEAQ (reference sequence). With V trimmed by 5 bases and J by 2 bases, 2 bases remained unmatched. CDR3 length: 14 amino acids. CDR3 nucleotide sequence: TGTGCCAGCAGCCTGACAGGGGGCAACACTGAAGCTTTCTTT. Protein: CASSLTGGNTEAFF.